These 32 T cell receptor beta chains were all obtained from the same sample, sequenced in a study of T cell repertoires in cytomegalovirus infection. TCRdb used MiXCR to reprocess the reads, holding one entry per CDR3 protein. The sample yields 380,000 or so distinct CDR3 sequences, about 35% seen once. The antigens of these receptors remain unknown. The sample in question was cultured PBMCs, obtained from culture after CMV antigen stimulation. These receptors were taken from a human donor in good health (CMV status not recorded). Some clones in this sample may be carry-over from other donors' samples.

This clonotype was found a few times. This chain uses TRBV28 with TRBJ1-1; D is unclear. The CDR3 extends over 13 amino acids. Germline loops: CDR1 MDHEN, CDR2 SYDVKM. The V end was cut by 3 bases, the J end by 10 bases, with 15 bases between. CDR3 loop: CASSFEVTRLAFF. CDR3 sequence (DNA): TGTGCCAGCAGTTTCGAGGTTACCCGGCTAGCTTTCTTT.

This clonotype was counted only a few times. V and J are TRBV7-6 and TRBJ1-2, with a weak D call TRBD1 (5 bases). Germline V gene sequence: CDR1 SGHVS, CDR2 FNYEAQ. CDR3 length: 15 amino acids. V was clipped by 1 base and J by 3 bases, with 12 bases between them. The CDR3 is CASSLEAGTYYGYTF. The CDR3 coding sequence is TGTGCCAGCAGCTTAGAGGCAGGGACGTACTATGGCTACACCTTC.

The chain is built from TRBV3-1 and TRBJ2-7; D is perhaps TRBD2 (5 bases). This CDR3 region has 15 residues. The V end lost 4 bases, the J end lost 2 bases, and 15 bases lay between the germline ends. Germline V gives CDR1 LGHDT, CDR2 YNNKEL (reference sequence). The CDR3 DNA reads as TGTGCCAGCAGCCCGGTAAGTGGAGGTGCCTACGAGCAGTACTTC. It yields the protein CASSPVSGGAYEQYF.

This clonotype appeared a single time. This chain connects TRBV20-1 to TRBJ1-6; a possible D gene is TRBD1 (5 bases). The CDR3 covers 13 residues. Germline lookup yields CDR1 DFQATT and CDR2 SNEGSKA (reference sequence). V was clipped by 3 bases and J by 16 bases, with 19 bases between them. CDR3 in amino acids: CSASTLSGPLLHF. CDR3 nucleotides: TGCAGTGCTAGTACCCTCTCGGGACCACTACTCCACTTT.

The chain combines TRBV6-5 with TRBJ2-3, with D possibly TRBD2 on 6 matching bases. Germline V lookup: CDR1 MNHEY, CDR2 SVGAGI. CDR3 length equals 16 residues. V was cut by 0 bases and J by 4 bases, with 14 bases left in between. Here the CDR3 reads CASSYSRDSAADTQYF. The CDR3 DNA is TGTGCCAGCAGTTACTCGAGGGACTCGGCTGCAGATACGCAGTATTTT.

This clonotype has a count of ten or more. The chain links TRBV4-2 to TRBJ2-7; D is possibly TRBD1 (5 bases). The V and J ends lost 1 base and 5 bases respectively, with 6 bases between them. In germline, CDR1 is LGHNA, CDR2 YNFKEQ. This CDR3 is 12 amino acids long. This CDR3 is CASSQGQNEQYF. CDR3 coding DNA: TGTGCCAGCAGCCAAGGACAGAACGAGCAGTACTTC.

As for this clonotype: One base away lies a much larger clone, so this may be a sequencing read error. The V call is TRBV7-2, the J call TRBJ2-7; 14 bases agree with TRBD2. The CDR3 runs to 15 residues. Germline V CDR1 and CDR2: SGHTA, FQGNSA. With 8 bases clipped from V and 3 bases from J, the junction kept 6 bases outside the gene matches. The CDR3 here is CASGLAGGVDYEQYF. The CDR3 nucleotides read TGTGCCAGCGGACTAGCGGGAGGAGTTGACTACGAGCAGTACTTC. The full variable domain, in which reference TRBV7-2 and TRBJ2-7 provide the parts outside the CDR3, is GAGVSQSPSNKVTEKGKDVELRCDPISGHTALYWYRQSLGQGLEFLIYFQGNSAPDKSGLPSDRFSAERTGGSVSTLTIQRTQQEDSAVYLCASGLAGGVDYEQYFGPGTRLTVT.

The rearrangement links TRBV6-2 or TRBV6-3 to TRBJ1-1; no clear D. There are 12 residues in the CDR3. V was pared by 7 bases and J by 4 bases, with 10 bases between. From germline, CDR1 is MNHEY and CDR2 SVGEGT. Written as DNA, the CDR3 is TGTGCCAGCATGACAAGAACCACTGAAGCTTTCTTT. Protein sequence: CASMTRTTEAFF.

V usage is TRBV6-2 or TRBV6-3 and J usage is TRBJ1-1; D call uncertain. The germline V gene encodes CDR1 MNHEY and CDR2 SVGEGT. Trimming pared 6 bases from V and 5 bases from J, leaving 13 bases between. The CDR3 totals 13 residues. The CDR3 DNA follows: TGTGCCAGCAGAGAGCTCGGGGAGACTGAAGCTTTCTTT. Translating gives CASRELGETEAFF.

This clonotype was found many times. The rearrangement links TRBV7-2 to TRBJ1-2; D is unclear. This CDR3 has 13 amino acids. Germline CDR1 SGHTA, CDR2 FQGNSA. With 3 bases removed from V and 3 bases from J, the gap between germline ends came to 8 bases. CDR3 amino acids: CASSLGQYYGYTF. As DNA, the CDR3 is TGTGCCAGCAGCTTGGGCCAGTACTATGGCTACACCTTC. Full variable domain (missing parts from reference TRBV7-2 and TRBJ1-2): GAGVSQSPSNKVTEKGKDVELRCDPISGHTALYWYRQSLGQGLEFLIYFQGNSAPDKSGLPSDRFSAERTGGSVSTLTIQRTQQEDSAVYLCASSLGQYYGYTFGSGTRLTVV.

This clonotype was detected only once. The rearrangement joins TRBV6-2 or TRBV6-3 to TRBJ2-1; D is unclear. The CDR3 runs 13 residues. Germline assignment: CDR1 MNHEY and CDR2 SVGEGT. V was shortened by 5 bases and J by 4 bases, with 9 bases between the two germline ends. CDR3 coding DNA: TGTGCCAGCAGTGAAATGGGGTACAATGAGCAGTTCTTC. Translation gives CASSEMGYNEQFF.

The rearrangement joins TRBV4-1 to TRBJ1-6; TRBD1 aligns across 10 bases. This CDR3 has 16 residues. The germline gives CDR1 MGHRA, CDR2 YSYEKL. V was pared by 6 bases and J by 5 bases, with 7 bases of the junction left unmatched. The CDR3 DNA sequence: TGCGCCAGCAGGCCAACGGGACAGGGGAATAATTCACCCCTCCACTTT. Translation: CASRPTGQGNNSPLHF.

The sample holds a few counts of this clonotype. This chain connects TRBV19 to TRBJ2-5; perhaps TRBD1 as D (5 bases). The germline CDR1 and CDR2 sequences are LNHDA and SQIVND (reference sequence). Trimming took off 3 bases at V and 7 bases at J, with 12 bases between the two ends. The CDR3 runs to 13 residues. CDR3: CASSMPGRGTQYF. CDR3 sequence (DNA): TGTGCCAGTAGTATGCCCGGTAGGGGGACCCAGTACTTC.

The V gene is TRBV2, the J gene TRBJ2-3, with D uncertain. CDR1 SNHLY and CDR2 FYNNEI come from the germline V gene. The germline V and J ends were trimmed by 4 bases and 1 base, with 3 bases remaining between them. This CDR3 comprises 12 residues. DNA for the CDR3: TGTGCCAGCAGTGCACGCACAGATACGCAGTATTTT. Translating gives CASSARTDTQYF.

This clonotype was seen more than once but under ten times. The chain is built from TRBV7-8 and TRBJ1-5; no reliable D call. CDR1 SGHVS and CDR2 FQNEAQ come from the germline V gene. The V and J ends lost 1 base and 5 bases respectively, with 6 bases between them. The CDR3 runs to 13 residues. The CDR3 is CASSLGTYQPQHF. The CDR3 region has the DNA TGTGCCAGCAGCTTAGGGACCTATCAGCCCCAGCATTTT.

The table lists this clonotype with many counts. As DNA, the CDR3 is TGTGCCAGCAGTTTAGCGCTGAGGGGCTGGCAGCCCCAGCATTTT. This encodes CASSLALRGWQPQHF. The chain couples TRBV12-3 or TRBV12-4 to TRBJ1-5; tentatively, D is TRBD1 (5 bases). Trimming removed 0 bases at V and 7 bases at J, with 13 bases between. This CDR3 contains 15 residues.

CDR3 residues: CASNAGGGETQYF. In DNA form, the CDR3 reads TGTGCCAGCAATGCAGGGGGAGGAGAGACCCAGTACTTC. This chain connects TRBV6-1 to TRBJ2-5, with D maybe TRBD1 (7 bases). V gave up 7 bases and J gave up 4 bases, with 13 bases separating them. In germline, CDR1 is MNHNS, CDR2 SASEGT. CDR3 size: 13 residues.

A few counts support this clonotype. The chain employs TRBV15 and TRBJ2-7, with unresolved D. Trimming removed 0 bases from V and 0 bases from J, with 9 bases in between. Germline loops: CDR1 LNHNV, CDR2 YYDKDF (reference sequence). The CDR3 totals 15 residues. CDR3 residues: CATSRDRTVSYEQYF. The CDR3 DNA reads as TGTGCCACCAGCAGAGATAGGACGGTCTCCTACGAGCAGTACTTC.

The CDR3 nucleotides are TGTGCCAGCAGCTTCCCCCAAGGACTAAACAATGAGCAGTTCTTC. Translated: CASSFPQGLNNEQFF. This chain links TRBV5-4 with TRBJ2-1; possible D gene TRBD2, 6 bases. V was shortened by 2 bases and J by 5 bases, with 14 bases between the two germline ends. CDR1 and CDR2 (germline): SGHNT, YYREEE (reference sequence). There are 15 residues in the CDR3.

The chain is built from TRBV27 and TRBJ2-1, with 11 bases lining up with TRBD2. V shed 5 bases, J shed 0 bases, and the junction held 6 bases outside the gene matches. The length of the CDR3 is 17 residues. Germline V gene sequence: CDR1 MNHEY, CDR2 SMNVEV (reference sequence). In nucleotides, the CDR3 is TGTGCCAGCAGTATAGGACTAGCGGGCAGCTCCTACAATGAGCAGTTCTTC. This encodes CASSIGLAGSSYNEQFF.

The V gene is TRBV2, the J gene TRBJ2-2; 9 bases match TRBD1. Germline CDR1 and CDR2: SNHLY and FYNNEI. The CDR3 sequence is 16 residues long. V was clipped by 6 bases and J by 1 base; unmatched bases: 6. CDR3 sequence reads: CASRPPGQGNTGELFF. The CDR3 bases are TGTGCCAGCAGGCCGCCGGGACAGGGGAACACCGGGGAGCTGTTTTTT.

By frequency in the sample, this clonotype is medium-sized. The V call is TRBV7-8, the J call TRBJ2-1; 8 nucleotides line up with TRBD2. Germline V gives CDR1 SGHVS, CDR2 FQNEAQ. The J segment lost 9 bases and the V segment lost 5 bases, leaving 9 bases of the junction unmatched. CDR3 size: 14 residues. The CDR3 here is CASSPTGRESEQFF. For the CDR3, the DNA is TGTGCCAGCAGCCCCACCGGGAGGGAGAGTGAGCAGTTCTTC.

The V and J genes are TRBV6-1 and TRBJ2-7; D might be TRBD1 (5 bases). Germline V gene lookup returns CDR1 MNHNS and CDR2 SASEGT. V gave up 5 bases and J gave up 4 bases, with 12 bases separating them. CDR3 length: 13 residues. CDR3 nucleotides: TGTGCCAGCAGTCAGGGCCCTGGGTACGAGCAGTACGTC. Its translation: CASSQGPGYEQYV.

The rearrangement links TRBV7-2 to TRBJ2-2; TRBD2 matches 7 bases. The CDR3 is made up of 15 amino acids. Germline V gives CDR1 SGHTA, CDR2 FQGNSA. V shed 5 bases, J shed 4 bases, and the junction held 7 bases outside the gene matches. Written as DNA, the CDR3 is TGTGCCAGCAGCCCCCCTAGCGGCTCCACCGGGGAGCTGTTTTTT. It translates to CASSPPSGSTGELFF.

The table lists this clonotype with a count of one. V gene TRBV28 combines with J gene TRBJ2-3; 14 bases align to TRBD2. Germline CDR1 is MDHEN and CDR2 is SYDVKM. Trimming removed 6 bases from V and 3 bases from J; junction bases left unmatched: 8. This CDR3 spans 17 amino acids. The CDR3 loop reads CASRIAGTSGSTDTQYF. CDR3 coding DNA: TGTGCCAGCAGGATAGCCGGGACTAGCGGGAGTACAGATACGCAGTATTTT. Variable domain in full (rest from reference TRBV28 and TRBJ2-3): DVKVTQSSRYLVKRTGEKVFLECVQDMDHENMFWYRQDPGLGLRLIYFSYDVKMKEKGDIPEGYSVSREKKERFSLILESASTNQTSMYLCASRIAGTSGSTDTQYFGPGTRLTVL.

The chain combines TRBV6-8 with TRBJ1-3; perhaps TRBD1 as D (6 bases). The CDR3 is 12 residues long. Per the germline V gene, CDR1 is MNHGY and CDR2 is SAAAGT. The ends were cut back, 6 bases at V and 11 bases at J, with 14 bases in the middle. In DNA, the CDR3 is TGTGCCAGCAGAAGCCAGGGGTCATCCATATATTTT. Protein sequence: CASRSQGSSIYF.

The sample holds many counts of this clonotype. J is TRBJ2-3 and V is TRBV7-2; maybe TRBD2 (7 bases). The germline V gene encodes CDR1 SGHTA and CDR2 FQGNSA. Trimming stripped 3 bases from V and 5 bases from J, with 15 bases between. The CDR3 loop spans 15 amino acids. CDR3 sequence reads: CASSLNGGQGDTQYF. CDR3 coding DNA: TGTGCCAGCAGCTTGAACGGGGGGCAGGGAGATACGCAGTATTTT.

At least ten counts were recorded for this clonotype. The V and J genes are TRBV7-2 and TRBJ2-2; D tentatively fits TRBD1 or TRBD2 (7 bases each). Germline loops: CDR1 SGHTA, CDR2 FQGNSA. V was shortened by 9 bases and J by 1 base, with 18 bases between the two germline ends. CDR3 length: 16 amino acids. The CDR3 bases are TGTGCCAGTTCAGGGGGGGGGAGACTGAACACCGGGGAGCTGTTTTTT. Protein product: CASSGGGRLNTGELFF.

A note on this clonotype: A read error is likely, as this CDR3 ends without the conserved phenylalanine or tryptophan. The CDR3 here is CASRTRLAGSETQYS. In DNA, the CDR3 is TGTGCCAGCCGCACCCGACTAGCTGGATCGGAGACCCAGTACTCC. This chain connects TRBV6-2 or TRBV6-3 to TRBJ2-5; 7 positions agree with TRBD2. The CDR3 consists of 15 residues. CDR1 and CDR2 from the germline V gene are MNHEY and SVGEGT. Losses at the gene ends were 8 bases for V and 5 bases for J; bases not matched to a gene: 14.

Concerning this clonotype itself: Being one base from a much bigger clone, this may be a read error. The V call is TRBV7-6, the J call TRBJ1-3; D is undetermined. CDR1 is SGHVS, CDR2 FNYEAQ, per germline. CDR3 length: 16 amino acids. V was shortened by 1 base and J by 0 bases, with 10 bases between the two germline ends. CDR3 amino acids: CASSLGWLSSGNTIYF. CDR3 nucleotide sequence: TGTGCCAGCAGCTTAGGTTGGCTCAGCTCTGGAAACACCATATATTTT.

V gene TRBV4-3 combines with J gene TRBJ2-1, with 7 positions matching TRBD2. The CDR3 loop spans 15 amino acids. CDR1 and CDR2 (germline): LGHNA, YSLEER. The V and J ends lost 4 bases and 7 bases, in that order; junction bases with no gene match: 10. For the CDR3, the DNA is TGCGCCAGCAGCCCCGGAGTGCTAGCGGAAAATGAGCAGTTCTTC. Its translation: CASSPGVLAENEQFF.

CDR3 bases: TGTGCCAGCTCACCTACAGGGGGACTGAGATCCTACGAGCAGTACTTC. Amino acid sequence: CASSPTGGLRSYEQYF. The rearrangement joins TRBV18 to TRBJ2-7; 8 nucleotides line up with TRBD1. V was clipped by 3 bases and J by 1 base; unmatched bases: 8. From germline, CDR1 is KGHSH and CDR2 LQKENI. The CDR3 has 16 amino acids.